Detailed here is one T cell receptor (beta chain). The data were obtained in a study of blood T cell repertoires in COVID-19. Germline lookup yields CDR1 KGHSH and CDR2 LQKENI. V gave up 3 bases and J gave up 4 bases, with 7 bases separating them. This CDR3 comprises 12 residues. Sequencing used immunoSEQ multiplex PCR; TCRdb keeps in-frame clones, though not all of them. The table lists approximately 71,000 clones, roughly 78% of them singletons, with more than 20% in the top ten. The chain couples TRBV18 to TRBJ2-7, with a weak D call TRBD1 (6 bases). The origin of this receptor is a man aged 55-75 years with active or convalescent COVID-19. The source material was peripheral blood. CDR3 sequence reads: CASSPRGYEQYF. DNA for the CDR3: TGTGCCAGCTCACCCAGGGGATACGAGCAGTACTTC.